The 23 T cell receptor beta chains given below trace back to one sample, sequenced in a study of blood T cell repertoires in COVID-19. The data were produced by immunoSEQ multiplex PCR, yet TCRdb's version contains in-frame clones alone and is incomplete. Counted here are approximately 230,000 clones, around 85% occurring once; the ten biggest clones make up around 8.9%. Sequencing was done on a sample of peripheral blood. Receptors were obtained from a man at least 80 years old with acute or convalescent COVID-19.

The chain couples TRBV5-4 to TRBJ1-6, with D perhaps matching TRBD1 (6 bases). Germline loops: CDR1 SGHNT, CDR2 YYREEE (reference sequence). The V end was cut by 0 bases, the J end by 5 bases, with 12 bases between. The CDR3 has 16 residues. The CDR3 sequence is CASSLVRGLNNSPLHF. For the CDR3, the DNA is TGTGCCAGCAGCTTGGTCAGGGGTCTTAATAATTCACCCCTCCACTTT.

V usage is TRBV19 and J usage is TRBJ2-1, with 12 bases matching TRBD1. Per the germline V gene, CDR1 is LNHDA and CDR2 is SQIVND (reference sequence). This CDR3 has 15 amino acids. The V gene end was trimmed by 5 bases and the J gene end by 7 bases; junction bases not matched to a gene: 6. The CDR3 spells CASSPGTGGKNEQFF. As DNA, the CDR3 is TGTGCCAGTAGTCCGGGGACAGGGGGCAAAAATGAGCAGTTCTTC.

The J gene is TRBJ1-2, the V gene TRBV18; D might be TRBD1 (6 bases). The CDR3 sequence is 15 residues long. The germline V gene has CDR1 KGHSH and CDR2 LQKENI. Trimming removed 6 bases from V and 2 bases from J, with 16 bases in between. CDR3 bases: TGTGCCAGCTCCCCCCGTGGGGACACCAACTATGGCTACACCTTC. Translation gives CASSPRGDTNYGYTF.

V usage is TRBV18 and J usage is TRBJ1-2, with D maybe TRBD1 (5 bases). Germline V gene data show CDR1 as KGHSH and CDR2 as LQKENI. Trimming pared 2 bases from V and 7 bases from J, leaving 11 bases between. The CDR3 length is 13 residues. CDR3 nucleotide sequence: TGTGCCAGCTCACCAAAGCAGGGTGCTGGCTACACCTTC. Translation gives CASSPKQGAGYTF.

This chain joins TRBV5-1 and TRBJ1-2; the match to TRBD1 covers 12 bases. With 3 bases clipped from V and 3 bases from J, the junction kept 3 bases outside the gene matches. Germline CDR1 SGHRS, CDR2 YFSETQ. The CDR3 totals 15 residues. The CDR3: CASSSGTGGDYGYTF. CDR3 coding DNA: TGCGCCAGCAGCTCCGGGACAGGGGGCGACTATGGCTACACCTTC. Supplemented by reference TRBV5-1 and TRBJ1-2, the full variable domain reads KAGVTQTPRYLIKTRGQQVTLSCSPISGHRSVSWYQQTPGQGLQFLFEYFSETQRNKGNFPGRFSGRQFSNSRSEMNVSTLELGDSALYLCASSSGTGGDYGYTFGSGTRLTVV.

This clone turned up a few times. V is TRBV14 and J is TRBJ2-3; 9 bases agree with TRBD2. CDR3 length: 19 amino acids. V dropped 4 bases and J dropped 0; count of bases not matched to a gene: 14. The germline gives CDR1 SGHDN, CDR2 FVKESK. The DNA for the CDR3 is TGTGCCAGCAGCCGGAATAACCTTAGGACTAGCGTTAGCACAGATACGCAGTATTTT. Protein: CASSRNNLRTSVSTDTQYF.

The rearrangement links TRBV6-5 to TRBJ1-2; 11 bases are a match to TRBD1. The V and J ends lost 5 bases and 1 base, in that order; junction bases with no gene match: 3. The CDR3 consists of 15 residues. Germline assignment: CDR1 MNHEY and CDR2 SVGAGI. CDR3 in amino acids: CASSPGTGGNYGYTF. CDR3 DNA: TGTGCCAGCAGTCCCGGGACAGGGGGTAACTATGGCTACACCTTC.

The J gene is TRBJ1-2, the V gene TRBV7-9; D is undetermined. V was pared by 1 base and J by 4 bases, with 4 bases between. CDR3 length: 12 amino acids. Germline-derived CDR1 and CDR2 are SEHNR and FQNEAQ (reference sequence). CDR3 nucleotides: TGTGCCAGCAGCTTAGATCTCTATGGCTACACCTTC. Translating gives CASSLDLYGYTF.

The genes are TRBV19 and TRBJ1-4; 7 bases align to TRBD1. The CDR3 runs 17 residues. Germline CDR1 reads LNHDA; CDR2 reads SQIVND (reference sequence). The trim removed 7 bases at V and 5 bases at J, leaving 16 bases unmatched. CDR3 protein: CASTTHVGDRVNEKLFF. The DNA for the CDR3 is TGTGCCAGTACCACCCATGTGGGGGACAGAGTAAATGAAAAACTGTTTTTT.

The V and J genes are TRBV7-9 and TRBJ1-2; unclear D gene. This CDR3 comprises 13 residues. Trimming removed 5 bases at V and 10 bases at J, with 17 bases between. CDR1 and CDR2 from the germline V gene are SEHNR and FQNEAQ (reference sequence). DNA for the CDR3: TGTGCCAGCAGCCAAAACCCAGAGGGTCCCTACACCTTC. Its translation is CASSQNPEGPYTF. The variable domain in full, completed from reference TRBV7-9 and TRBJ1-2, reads DTGVSQNPRHKITKRGQNVTFRCDPISEHNRLYWYRQTLGQGPEFLTYFQNEAQLEKSRLLSDRFSAERPKGSFSTLEIQRTEQGDSAMYLCASSQNPEGPYTFGSGTRLTVV.

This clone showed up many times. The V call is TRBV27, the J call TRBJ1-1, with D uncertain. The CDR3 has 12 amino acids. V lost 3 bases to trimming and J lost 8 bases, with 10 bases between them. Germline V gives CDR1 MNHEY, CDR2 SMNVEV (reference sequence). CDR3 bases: TGTGCCAGCAGTTTCGTCGGGAGGGAAGCTTTCTTT. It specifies CASSFVGREAFF.

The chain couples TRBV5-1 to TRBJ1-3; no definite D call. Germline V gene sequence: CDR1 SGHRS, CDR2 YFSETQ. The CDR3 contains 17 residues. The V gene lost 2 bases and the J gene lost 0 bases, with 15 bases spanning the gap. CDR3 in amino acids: CASSFAGVRSSGNTIYF. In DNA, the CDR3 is TGCGCCAGCAGCTTCGCCGGGGTGAGAAGCTCTGGAAACACCATATATTTT.

The CDR3 sequence is CATSRVQGFDEKLFF. The DNA for the CDR3 is TGTGCCACCAGCAGGGTTCAGGGATTCGATGAAAAACTGTTTTTT. The rearrangement joins TRBV15 to TRBJ1-4; D possibly corresponds to TRBD1 (5 bases). CDR3 length equals 15 residues. Germline CDR1 and CDR2: LNHNV and YYDKDF (reference sequence). The V end lost 3 bases, the J end lost 6 bases, and 14 bases lay between the germline ends. Combining the CDR3 with reference TRBV15 and TRBJ1-4 gives the whole variable domain DAMVIQNPRYQVTQFGKPVTLSCSQTLNHNVMYWYQQKSSQAPKLLFHYYDKDFNNEADTPDNFQSRRPNTSFCFLDIRSPGLGDTAMYLCATSRVQGFDEKLFFGSGTQLSVL.

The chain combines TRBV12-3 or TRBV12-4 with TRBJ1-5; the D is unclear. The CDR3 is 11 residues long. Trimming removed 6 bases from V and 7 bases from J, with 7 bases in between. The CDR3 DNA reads TGTGCCAGCAGCCTGGGCCAGCCCCAGCATTTT. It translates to CASSLGQPQHF.

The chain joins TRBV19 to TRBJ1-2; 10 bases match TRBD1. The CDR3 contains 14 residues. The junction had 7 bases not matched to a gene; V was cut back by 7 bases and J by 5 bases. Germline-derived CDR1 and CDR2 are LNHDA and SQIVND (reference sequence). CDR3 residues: CASNPDRGKYGYTF. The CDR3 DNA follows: TGTGCCAGTAATCCGGACAGGGGGAAATATGGCTACACCTTC.

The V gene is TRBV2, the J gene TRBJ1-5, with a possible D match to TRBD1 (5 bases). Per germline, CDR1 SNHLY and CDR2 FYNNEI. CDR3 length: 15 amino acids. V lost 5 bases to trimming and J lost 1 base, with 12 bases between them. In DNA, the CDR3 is TGTGCCAGCAGTCCAACCGGGGGGAGCAATCAGCCCCAGCATTTT. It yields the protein CASSPTGGSNQPQHF.

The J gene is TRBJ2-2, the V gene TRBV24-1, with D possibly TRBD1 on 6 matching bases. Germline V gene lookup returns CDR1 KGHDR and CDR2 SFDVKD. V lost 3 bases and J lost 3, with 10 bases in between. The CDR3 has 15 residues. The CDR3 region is CATSDGQGYTGELFF. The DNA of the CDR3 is TGTGCCACCAGTGATGGGCAGGGGTACACCGGGGAGCTGTTTTTT.

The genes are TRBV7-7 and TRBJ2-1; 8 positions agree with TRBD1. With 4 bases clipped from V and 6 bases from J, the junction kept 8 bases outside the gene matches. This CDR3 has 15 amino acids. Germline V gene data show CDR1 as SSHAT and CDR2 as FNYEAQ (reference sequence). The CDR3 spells CASSSHRTGTNEQFF. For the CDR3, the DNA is TGTGCCAGCAGCTCACACCGGACAGGGACCAATGAGCAGTTCTTC. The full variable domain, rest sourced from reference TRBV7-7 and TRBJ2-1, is GAGVSQSPRYKVTKRGQDVTLRCDPISSHATLYWYQQALGQGPEFLTYFNYEAQPDKSGLPSDRFSAERPEGSISTLTIQRTEQRDSAMYRCASSSHRTGTNEQFFGPGTRLTVL.

The CDR3 DNA follows: TGTGCCAGCAGCCCGTGGACAGGGGGCTTCTATGGCTACACCTTC. Translating gives CASSPWTGGFYGYTF. The genes are TRBV14 and TRBJ1-2; 11 nucleotides line up with TRBD1. This CDR3 spans 15 amino acids. Germline-derived CDR1 and CDR2 are SGHDN and FVKESK. With 4 bases clipped from V and 4 bases from J, the junction kept 5 bases outside the gene matches.

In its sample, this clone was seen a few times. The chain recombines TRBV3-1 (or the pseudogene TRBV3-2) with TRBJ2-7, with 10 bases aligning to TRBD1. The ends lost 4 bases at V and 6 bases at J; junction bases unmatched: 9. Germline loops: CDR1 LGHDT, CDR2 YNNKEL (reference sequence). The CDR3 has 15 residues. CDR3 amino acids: CASSPPRTGGSEQYF. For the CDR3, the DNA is TGTGCCAGCAGCCCACCGAGGACAGGGGGTTCCGAGCAGTACTTC.

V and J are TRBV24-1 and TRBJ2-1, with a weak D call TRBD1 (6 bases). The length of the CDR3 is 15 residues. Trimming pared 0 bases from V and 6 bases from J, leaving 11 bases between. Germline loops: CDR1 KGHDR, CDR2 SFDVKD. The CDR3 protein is CATSDLNREVNEQFF. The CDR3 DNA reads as TGTGCCACCAGTGATTTGAACAGGGAAGTCAATGAGCAGTTCTTC.

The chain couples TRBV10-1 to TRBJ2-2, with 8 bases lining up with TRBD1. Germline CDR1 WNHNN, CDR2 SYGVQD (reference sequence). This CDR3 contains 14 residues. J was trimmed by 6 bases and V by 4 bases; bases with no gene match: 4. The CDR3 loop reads CASSVDREAGELFF. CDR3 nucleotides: TGCGCCAGCAGTGTGGACAGGGAAGCCGGGGAGCTGTTTTTT.

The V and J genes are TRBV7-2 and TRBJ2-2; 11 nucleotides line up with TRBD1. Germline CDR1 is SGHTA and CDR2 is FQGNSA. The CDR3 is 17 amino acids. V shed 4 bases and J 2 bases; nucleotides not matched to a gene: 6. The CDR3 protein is CASSSRTGGFNTGELFF. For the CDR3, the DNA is TGTGCCAGCAGCTCGAGGACAGGGGGCTTCAACACCGGGGAGCTGTTTTTT. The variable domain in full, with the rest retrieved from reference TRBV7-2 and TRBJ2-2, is GAGVSQSPSNKVTEKGKDVELRCDPISGHTALYWYRQSLGQGLEFLIYFQGNSAPDKSGLPSDRFSAERTGGSVSTLTIQRTQQEDSAVYLCASSSRTGGFNTGELFFGEGSRLTVL.